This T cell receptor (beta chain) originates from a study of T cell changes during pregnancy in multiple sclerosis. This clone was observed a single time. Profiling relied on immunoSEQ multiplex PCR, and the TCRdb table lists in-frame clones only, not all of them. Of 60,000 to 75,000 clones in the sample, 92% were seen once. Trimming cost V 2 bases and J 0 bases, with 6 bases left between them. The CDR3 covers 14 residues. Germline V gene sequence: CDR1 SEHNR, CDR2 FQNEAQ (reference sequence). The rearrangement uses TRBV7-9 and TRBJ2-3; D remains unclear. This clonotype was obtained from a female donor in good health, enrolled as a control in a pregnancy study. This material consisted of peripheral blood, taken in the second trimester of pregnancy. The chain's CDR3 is CASSLTTSTDTQYF. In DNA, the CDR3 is TGTGCCAGCAGCTTAACCACTAGCACAGATACGCAGTATTTT.